The 29 T cell receptor beta chains below come from one sample, sequenced in a study of T cell responses to AZD1222 COVID-19 vaccine. The method was immunoSEQ multiplex PCR; TCRdb's version includes in-frame clones alone and lacks a portion of them. The table shows 110,000 or so clones, with approximately 90% occurring only once. The material was peripheral blood, obtained on day 0 of AZD1222 vaccination. The receptors derive from an adult in good health.

The V and J genes are TRBV11-2 and TRBJ2-2; 7 bases align to TRBD1. Germline V gives CDR1 SGHAT, CDR2 FQNNGV. J was trimmed by 5 bases and V by 4 bases; bases with no gene match: 10. This CDR3 has 16 residues. Here the CDR3 DNA reads TGTGCCAGCAGCTCGAGGAAGGGACAGCCTACCGGGGAGCTGTTTTTT. The encoded protein is CASSSRKGQPTGELFF.

The CDR3, as DNA: TGTGCCAGCAGCTTAGAGGGACTTTATAGCAATCAGCCCCAGCATTTT. Residues: CASSLEGLYSNQPQHF. The chain recombines TRBV7-8 with TRBJ1-5; weak D call: TRBD1 (5 bases). V was cut by 1 base and J by 0 bases, with 10 bases left in between. The germline gives CDR1 SGHVS, CDR2 FQNEAQ. The CDR3 spans 16 residues.

The table lists this clone with a few counts. The chain joins TRBV19 to TRBJ2-3; TRBD2 agrees at 8 bases. Germline assignment: CDR1 LNHDA and CDR2 SQIVND (reference sequence). This CDR3 is built from 15 residues. Trimming at V came to 5 bases and at J to 4 bases, leaving 8 bases not matched to a gene. The CDR3 DNA is TGTGCCAGTAGTTCCGGGACTAGGGGATCAGATACGCAGTATTTT. This gives the protein CASSSGTRGSDTQYF.

A remark on this clone: Other DNA variants within this sample encode the same CDR3. The genes are TRBV13 and TRBJ1-1; D unclear. V lost 1 base, J lost 1 base, and 7 bases lay in between. The length of the CDR3 is 14 residues. Germline CDR1 PRHDT, CDR2 FYEKMQ (reference sequence). For the CDR3, the DNA is TGTGCCAGCAGCTTAGTTAGGAAGAACACTGAAGCTTTCTTT. Amino acids: CASSLVRKNTEAFF.

This clone was counted once. This chain joins TRBV2 and TRBJ1-5; D uncertain. This CDR3 is built from 13 residues. Trimming left V 7 bases short and J 6 bases short, with 13 bases between. Per germline, CDR1 SNHLY and CDR2 FYNNEI. CDR3 amino acids: CASTQVFSQPQHF. In DNA, the CDR3 is TGTGCCAGCACCCAAGTTTTTAGTCAGCCCCAGCATTTT.

V usage is TRBV7-3 and J usage is TRBJ2-2; D not resolved. The length of the CDR3 is 13 residues. V was pared by 3 bases and J by 7 bases, with 9 bases between. The germline gives CDR1 SGHTA, CDR2 FQGTGA. CDR3 sequence (DNA): TGTGCCAGCAGCTTGGACCGCGGCGGGGAGCTGTTTTTT. This gives the protein CASSLDRGGELFF.

The genes are TRBV5-1 and TRBJ2-7; D not certain. The CDR3 has 14 amino acids. Germline V CDR1 and CDR2: SGHRS, YFSETQ. Trimming took off 7 bases at V and 0 bases at J, with 14 bases between the two ends. The DNA of the CDR3 is TGCGCCAGCGCCCGGACGAGGAGCTCCTACGAGCAGTACTTC. This sequence encodes CASARTRSSYEQYF.

The CDR3 loop is CASSSRDRQYF. CDR3 nucleotides: TGTGCCAGTAGTTCCCGGGACAGACAGTACTTC. The chain employs TRBV19 and TRBJ2-7; 7 bases fit TRBD1. Per the germline V gene, CDR1 is LNHDA and CDR2 is SQIVND (reference sequence). J gave up 10 bases and V 5 bases, and 5 bases lay outside the gene matches. The length of the CDR3 is 11 residues.

This sequence joins TRBV9 and TRBJ2-2; 9 nucleotides align to TRBD1. The CDR3 is made up of 15 amino acids. J lost 5 bases, V lost 0 bases, and 2 bases had no gene match. The germline gives CDR1 SGDLS, CDR2 YYNGEE. DNA of the CDR3: TGTGCCAGCAGCGTAGGACAGGGGGGAACCGGGGAGCTGTTTTTT. It yields the protein CASSVGQGGTGELFF.

CDR3 bases: TGTGCCAGCAGTCCCGTAGCGGGGTGGGAGAATGAGCAGTTCTTC. This translates into CASSPVAGWENEQFF. The chain uses TRBV2 and TRBJ2-1, with 8 bases aligning to TRBD2. Germline V gene data show CDR1 as SNHLY and CDR2 as FYNNEI. V shed 5 bases, J shed 7 bases, and the junction held 10 bases outside the gene matches. The CDR3 loop spans 15 amino acids.

This clone appeared many times. CDR3 in DNA: TGTGCCTGGAGTGGCTATGGCTACACCTTC. It codes for CAWSGYGYTF. The chain uses TRBV30 and TRBJ1-2, with D unresolved. V was cut by 1 base and J by 4 bases, with 1 base left in between. From germline, CDR1 is GTSNPN and CDR2 SVGIG (reference sequence). The CDR3 is 10 amino acids.

The chain combines TRBV30 with TRBJ2-3; 7 positions match TRBD1. V gave up 1 base and J gave up 0 bases; unmatched junction bases: 7. Per the germline V gene, CDR1 is GTSNPN and CDR2 is SVGIG (reference sequence). The CDR3 sequence is 16 residues long. The DNA of the CDR3 is TGTGCCTGGAGTGCGGGGACAGTCACTAGCACAGATACGCAGTATTTT. Protein: CAWSAGTVTSTDTQYF.

The chain recombines TRBV27 with TRBJ2-2; TRBD1 matches at 9 bases. The germline V gene has CDR1 MNHEY and CDR2 SMNVEV (reference sequence). The CDR3 has 14 residues. The V segment lost 8 bases and the J segment 5 bases; nucleotides outside the gene matches: 6. The CDR3 region is CASHGGQGTGELFF. In DNA, the CDR3 is TGTGCCAGCCATGGTGGACAGGGGACCGGGGAGCTGTTTTTT.

The rearrangement links TRBV10-3 to TRBJ2-1; D unresolved. V was shortened by 4 bases and J by 5 bases, with 9 bases between the two germline ends. CDR1 is ENHRY, CDR2 SYGVKD, per germline. The CDR3 runs to 13 residues. CDR3 protein: CAISGTQNNEQFF. The CDR3 nucleotides are TGTGCCATCAGTGGGACGCAGAACAATGAGCAGTTCTTC.

DNA of the CDR3: TGTGCCAGCAGGCCGCAGGGAGTGGGCGGGGAGCTGTTTTTT. Translating it yields CASRPQGVGGELFF. The V call is TRBV7-3, the J call TRBJ2-2, with D perhaps assigned TRBD1 or TRBD2 (5 bases each). The CDR3 spans 14 residues. The V end lost 6 bases, the J end lost 7 bases, and 15 bases lay between the germline ends. Germline CDR1 and CDR2: SGHTA and FQGTGA.

This sequence joins TRBV2 and TRBJ2-5; D possibly corresponds to TRBD2 (6 bases). The CDR3 extends over 16 amino acids. CDR1 SNHLY and CDR2 FYNNEI come from the germline V gene. V lost 4 bases to trimming and J lost 0 bases, with 15 bases between them. For the CDR3, the DNA is TGTGCCAGCAGTGGAATCCAGCGGGTGAACCAAGAGACCCAGTACTTC. Translated, it gives CASSGIQRVNQETQYF.

The CDR3 here is CASSRDENYGYTF. DNA for the CDR3: TGTGCCAGCTCACGGGACGAGAACTATGGCTACACCTTC. V and J are TRBV18 and TRBJ1-2, with D possibly matching TRBD1 (5 bases). V was pared by 4 bases and J by 2 bases, with 8 bases between. Germline V gives CDR1 KGHSH, CDR2 LQKENI. The CDR3 has 13 amino acids.

V gene TRBV3-1 (or the pseudogene TRBV3-2) combines with J gene TRBJ1-1; D ambiguous. CDR1 and CDR2 from the germline V gene are LGHDT and YNNKEL (reference sequence). V lost 1 base and J lost 5, with 8 bases in between. CDR3 length: 13 amino acids. CDR3 bases: TGTGCCAGCAGCCAAGGGGTAGGTACTGAAGCTTTCTTT. The encoded protein is CASSQGVGTEAFF.

The V gene is TRBV3-1 (or the pseudogene TRBV3-2), the J gene TRBJ2-7; no reliable D call. Germline V CDR1 and CDR2: LGHDT, YNNKEL (reference sequence). The CDR3 is 14 amino acids. Trimming took 6 bases from V and 2 from J, leaving 14 bases between them. The CDR3 protein is CASRAIWNPYEQYF. Written as DNA, the CDR3 is TGTGCCAGCAGGGCAATATGGAACCCCTACGAGCAGTACTTC.

The rearrangement uses TRBV7-8 and TRBJ1-5; unclear D gene. In germline, CDR1 is SGHVS, CDR2 FQNEAQ. V was cut by 1 base and J by 3 bases, with 10 bases left in between. The CDR3 is 15 residues long. CDR3: CASSLEGGNNQPQHF. The CDR3 coding sequence is TGTGCCAGCAGCTTAGAAGGCGGCAACAATCAGCCCCAGCATTTT.

This chain uses TRBV5-1 with TRBJ1-1, with no clear D. Trimming stripped 4 bases from V and 1 base from J, with 14 bases between. Germline CDR1 reads SGHRS; CDR2 reads YFSETQ. CDR3 length: 15 amino acids. The CDR3, as DNA: TGCGCCAGCAGCCAGACGGAGGCGGGGAACACTGAAGCTTTCTTT. Protein: CASSQTEAGNTEAFF.

The rearrangement uses TRBV28 and TRBJ2-7, with D perhaps matching TRBD1 (6 bases). The CDR3 totals 13 residues. Germline V CDR1 and CDR2: MDHEN, SYDVKM. Trimming took off 3 bases at V and 7 bases at J, with 13 bases between the two ends. The CDR3 nucleotides are TGTGCCAGCAGTTTTTTGCAGGGGAGAGAGCAGTACTTC. Residues: CASSFLQGREQYF.

This chain links TRBV6-5 with TRBJ2-7; possibly TRBD1 or TRBD2 for D (5 bases each). CDR3 size: 15 residues. V was shortened by 5 bases and J by 0 bases, with 14 bases between the two germline ends. Germline values: CDR1 MNHEY, CDR2 SVGAGI. This chain's CDR3 is CASSPRGASSYEQYF. The CDR3 coding sequence is TGTGCCAGCAGTCCCCGGGGCGCGAGCTCCTACGAGCAGTACTTC.

The chain carries TRBV2 and TRBJ2-7; TRBD2 aligns across 7 bases. Germline-derived CDR1 and CDR2 are SNHLY and FYNNEI. The CDR3 length is 12 residues. J lost 6 bases, V lost 7 bases, and 6 bases had no gene match. The CDR3 nucleotides read TGTGCCAGCACCCAAGGGAGGGCCGAGCAGTACTTC. It translates to CASTQGRAEQYF.

V gene TRBV3-1 (or the pseudogene TRBV3-2) combines with J gene TRBJ2-1; 9 bases match TRBD2. CDR1 is LGHDT and CDR2 is YNNKEL in the germline V gene (reference sequence). The CDR3 length is 16 residues. The junction had 8 bases not matched to a gene; V was cut back by 3 bases and J by 5 bases. CDR3 DNA sequence: TGTGCCAGCAGCCAGTTCGCGGGAGGGCGGAACAATGAGCAGTTCTTC. This encodes CASSQFAGGRNNEQFF.

This chain links TRBV14 with TRBJ1-1; 11 bases fit TRBD1. J lost 3 bases, V lost 4 bases, and 7 bases had no gene match. Per germline, CDR1 SGHDN and CDR2 FVKESK. CDR3 length equals 16 residues. Here the CDR3 DNA reads TGTGCCAGCAGCCGACTCCGGGACAGGGGGGACACTGAAGCTTTCTTT. Its translation: CASSRLRDRGDTEAFF.

V and J are TRBV25-1 and TRBJ2-3, with D possibly TRBD1 on 6 matching bases. V lost 0 bases and J 0 bases, leaving 10 bases between the germline ends. This CDR3 contains 16 residues. Germline CDR1 and CDR2: MGHDK and SYGVNS. The CDR3 protein is CASSEYRGGSTDTQYF. The CDR3 nucleotides read TGTGCCAGCAGTGAATACAGGGGTGGGAGCACAGATACGCAGTATTTT. The full variable domain, in which reference TRBV25-1 and TRBJ2-3 provide the parts outside the CDR3, is EADIYQTPRYLVIGTGKKITLECSQTMGHDKMYWYQQDPGMELHLIHYSYGVNSTEKGDLSSESTVSRIRTEHFPLTLESARPSHTSQYLCASSEYRGGSTDTQYFGPGTRLTVL.

The rearrangement uses TRBV4-3 and TRBJ1-5; D not resolved. V was pared by 0 bases and J by 10 bases, with 10 bases between. The CDR3 runs to 13 residues. Germline V CDR1 and CDR2: LGHNA, YSLEER. The CDR3 DNA reads TGCGCCAGCAGCCAAGATCGGGTGAGACCCCAGCATTTT. It specifies CASSQDRVRPQHF.

The chain joins TRBV7-2 to TRBJ2-1; possibly TRBD2 for D (5 bases). The CDR3 has 14 amino acids. Germline V CDR1 and CDR2: SGHTA, FQGNSA. Trimming stripped 0 bases from V and 9 bases from J, with 12 bases between. This CDR3 reads CASSLADGKVEQFF. CDR3 DNA sequence: TGTGCCAGCAGCTTAGCGGACGGGAAAGTTGAGCAGTTCTTC.